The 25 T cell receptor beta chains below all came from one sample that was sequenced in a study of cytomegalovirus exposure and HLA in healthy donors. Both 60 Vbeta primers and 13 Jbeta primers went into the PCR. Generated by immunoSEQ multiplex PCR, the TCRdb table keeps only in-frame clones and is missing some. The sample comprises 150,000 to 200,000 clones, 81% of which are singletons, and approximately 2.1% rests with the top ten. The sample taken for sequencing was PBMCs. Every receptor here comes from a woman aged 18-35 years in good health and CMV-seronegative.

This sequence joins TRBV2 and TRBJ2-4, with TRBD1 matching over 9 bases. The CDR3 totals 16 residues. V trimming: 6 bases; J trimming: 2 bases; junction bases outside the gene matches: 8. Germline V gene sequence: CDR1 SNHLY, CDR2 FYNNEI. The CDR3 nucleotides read TGTGCCAGCAGAAATGACAGGGGGGGTACCAAAAACATTCAGTACTTC. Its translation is CASRNDRGGTKNIQYF.

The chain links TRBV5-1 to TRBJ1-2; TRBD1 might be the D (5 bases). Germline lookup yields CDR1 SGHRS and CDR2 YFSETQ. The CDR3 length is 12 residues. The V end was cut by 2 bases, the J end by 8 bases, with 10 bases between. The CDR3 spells CASSLTGVGYTF. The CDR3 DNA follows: TGCGCCAGCAGCTTAACGGGGGTCGGCTACACCTTC.

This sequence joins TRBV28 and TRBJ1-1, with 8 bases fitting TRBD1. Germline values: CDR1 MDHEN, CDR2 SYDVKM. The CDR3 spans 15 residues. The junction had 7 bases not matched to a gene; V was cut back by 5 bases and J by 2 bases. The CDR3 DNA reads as TGTGCCAGCAGTAGAACCGGGACAGGTAACACTGAAGCTTTCTTT. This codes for CASSRTGTGNTEAFF.

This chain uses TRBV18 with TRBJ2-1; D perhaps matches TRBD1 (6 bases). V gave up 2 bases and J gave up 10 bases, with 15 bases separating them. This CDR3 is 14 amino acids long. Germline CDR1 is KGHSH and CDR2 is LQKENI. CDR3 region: CASSPVQGSREQFF. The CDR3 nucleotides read TGTGCCAGCTCACCAGTTCAGGGGTCGAGAGAGCAGTTCTTC.

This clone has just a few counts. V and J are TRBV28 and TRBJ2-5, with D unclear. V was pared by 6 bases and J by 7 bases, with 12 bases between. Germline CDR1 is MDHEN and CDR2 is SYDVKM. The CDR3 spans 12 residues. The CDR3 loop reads CASRDIRRTQYF. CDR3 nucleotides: TGTGCCAGCAGGGATATTCGGAGGACCCAGTACTTC. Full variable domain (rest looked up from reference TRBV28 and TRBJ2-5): DVKVTQSSRYLVKRTGEKVFLECVQDMDHENMFWYRQDPGLGLRLIYFSYDVKMKEKGDIPEGYSVSREKKERFSLILESASTNQTSMYLCASRDIRRTQYFGPGTRLLVL.

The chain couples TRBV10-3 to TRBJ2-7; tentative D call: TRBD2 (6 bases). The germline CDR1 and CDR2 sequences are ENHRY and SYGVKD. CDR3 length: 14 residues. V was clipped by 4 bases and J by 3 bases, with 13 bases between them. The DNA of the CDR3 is TGTGCCATCAGTGGGGGGGAGCCCCGCTACGAGCAGTACTTC. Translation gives CAISGGEPRYEQYF.

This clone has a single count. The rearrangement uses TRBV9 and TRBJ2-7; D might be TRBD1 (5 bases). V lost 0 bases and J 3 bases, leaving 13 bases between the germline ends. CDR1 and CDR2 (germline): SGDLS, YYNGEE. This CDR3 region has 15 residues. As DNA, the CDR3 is TGTGCCAGCAGCGTAGCTCTGGACAACCACTACGAGCAGTACTTC. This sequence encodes CASSVALDNHYEQYF. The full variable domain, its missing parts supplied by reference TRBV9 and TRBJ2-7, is DSGVTQTPKHLITATGQRVTLRCSPRSGDLSVYWYQQSLDQGLQFLIQYYNGEERAKGNILERFSAQQFPDLHSELNLSSLELGDSALYFCASSVALDNHYEQYFGPGTRLTVT.

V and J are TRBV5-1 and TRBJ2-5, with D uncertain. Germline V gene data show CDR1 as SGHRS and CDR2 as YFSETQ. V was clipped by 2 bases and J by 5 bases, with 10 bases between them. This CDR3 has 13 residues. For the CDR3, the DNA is TGCGCCAGCAGCTTTGAACAGTGGGAGACCCAGTACTTC. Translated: CASSFEQWETQYF.

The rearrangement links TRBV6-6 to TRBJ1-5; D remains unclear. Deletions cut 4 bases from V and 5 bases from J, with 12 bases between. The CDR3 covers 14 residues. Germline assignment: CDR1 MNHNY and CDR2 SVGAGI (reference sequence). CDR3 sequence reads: CASSWRIRDQPQHF. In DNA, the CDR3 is TGTGCCAGCAGTTGGCGCATTCGGGATCAGCCCCAGCATTTT.

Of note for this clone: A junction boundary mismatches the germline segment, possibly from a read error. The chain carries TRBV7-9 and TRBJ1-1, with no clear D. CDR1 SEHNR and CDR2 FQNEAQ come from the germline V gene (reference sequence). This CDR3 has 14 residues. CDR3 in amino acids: CASSLTGFNTEASF. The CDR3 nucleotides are TGTGCCAGCAGCTTAACCGGGTTCAACACTGAAGCTTCCTTT.

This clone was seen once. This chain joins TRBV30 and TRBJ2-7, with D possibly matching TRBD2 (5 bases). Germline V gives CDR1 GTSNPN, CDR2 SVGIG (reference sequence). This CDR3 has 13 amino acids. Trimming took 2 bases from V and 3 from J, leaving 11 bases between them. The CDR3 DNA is TGTGCCTGGAGTCCCGCGGGTAACTACGAGCAGTACTTC. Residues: CAWSPAGNYEQYF. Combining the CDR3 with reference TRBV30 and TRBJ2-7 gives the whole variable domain SQTIHQWPATLVQPVGSPLSLECTVEGTSNPNLYWYRQAAGRGLQLLFYSVGIGQISSEVPQNLSASRPQDRQFILSSKKLLLSDSGFYLCAWSPAGNYEQYFGPGTRLTVT.

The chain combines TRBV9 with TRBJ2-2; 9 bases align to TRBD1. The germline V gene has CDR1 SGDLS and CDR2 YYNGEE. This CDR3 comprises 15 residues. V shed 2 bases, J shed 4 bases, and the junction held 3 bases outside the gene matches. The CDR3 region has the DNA TGTGCCAGCAGCGTGCGGACAGGGGTCACCGGGGAGCTGTTTTTT. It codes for CASSVRTGVTGELFF.

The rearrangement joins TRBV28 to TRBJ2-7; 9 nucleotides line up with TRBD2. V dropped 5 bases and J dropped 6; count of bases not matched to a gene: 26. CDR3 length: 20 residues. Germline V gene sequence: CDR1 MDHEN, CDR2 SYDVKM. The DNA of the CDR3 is TGTGCCAGCAGTCCCCCCCTCTTGGGGACGTCTAGCGGGGTTAGGGGCGAGCAGTACTTC. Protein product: CASSPPLLGTSSGVRGEQYF.

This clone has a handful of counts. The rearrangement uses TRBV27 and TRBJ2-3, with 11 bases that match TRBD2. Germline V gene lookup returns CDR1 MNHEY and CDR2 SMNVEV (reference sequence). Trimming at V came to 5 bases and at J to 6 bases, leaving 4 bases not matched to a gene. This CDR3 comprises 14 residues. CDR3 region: CASSVAGGLDTQYF. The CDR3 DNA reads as TGTGCCAGCAGTGTAGCGGGAGGGTTGGATACGCAGTATTTT.

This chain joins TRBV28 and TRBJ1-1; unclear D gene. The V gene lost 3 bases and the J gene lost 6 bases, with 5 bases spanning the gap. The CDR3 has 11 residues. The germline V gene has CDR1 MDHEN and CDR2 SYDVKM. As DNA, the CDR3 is TGTGCCAGCAGTTTTCGGGCTGAAGCTTTCTTT. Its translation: CASSFRAEAFF.

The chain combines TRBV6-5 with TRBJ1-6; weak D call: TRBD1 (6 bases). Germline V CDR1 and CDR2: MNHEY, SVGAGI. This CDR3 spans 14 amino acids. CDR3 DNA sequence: TGTGGGACAGCCCTACATATTAATAATTCACCCCTCCACTTT. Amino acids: CGTALHINNSPLHF.

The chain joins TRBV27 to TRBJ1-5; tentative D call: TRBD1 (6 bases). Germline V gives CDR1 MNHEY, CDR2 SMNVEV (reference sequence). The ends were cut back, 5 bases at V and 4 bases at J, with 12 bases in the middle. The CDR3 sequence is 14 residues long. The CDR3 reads CASSPYRDNQPQHF. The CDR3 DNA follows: TGTGCCAGCAGTCCTTACAGGGATAATCAGCCCCAGCATTTT.

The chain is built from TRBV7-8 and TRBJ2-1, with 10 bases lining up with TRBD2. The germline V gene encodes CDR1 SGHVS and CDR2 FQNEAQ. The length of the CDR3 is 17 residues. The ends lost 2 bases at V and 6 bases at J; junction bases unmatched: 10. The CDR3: CASSLPQSGRALNEQFF. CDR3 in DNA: TGTGCCAGCAGCTTACCTCAAAGCGGGAGGGCCCTCAATGAGCAGTTCTTC.

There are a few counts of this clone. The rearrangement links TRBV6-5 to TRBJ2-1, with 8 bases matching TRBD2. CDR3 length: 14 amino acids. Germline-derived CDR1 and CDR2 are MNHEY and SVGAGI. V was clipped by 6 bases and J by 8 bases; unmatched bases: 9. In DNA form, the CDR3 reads TGTGCCAGCAGGCCCGGGACTAGTTCTTATGAGCAGTTCTTC. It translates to CASRPGTSSYEQFF.

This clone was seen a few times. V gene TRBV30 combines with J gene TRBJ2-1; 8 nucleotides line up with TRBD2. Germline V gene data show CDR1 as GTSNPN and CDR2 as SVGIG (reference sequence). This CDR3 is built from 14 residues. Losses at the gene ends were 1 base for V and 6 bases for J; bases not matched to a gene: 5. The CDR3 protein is CAWSAGGFTNEQFF. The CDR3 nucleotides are TGTGCCTGGAGTGCGGGGGGGTTCACCAATGAGCAGTTCTTC.

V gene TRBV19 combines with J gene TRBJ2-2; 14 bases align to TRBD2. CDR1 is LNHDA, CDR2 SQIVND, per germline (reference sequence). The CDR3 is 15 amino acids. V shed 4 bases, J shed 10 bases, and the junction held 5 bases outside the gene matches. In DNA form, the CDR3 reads TGTGCCAGTAGTAGACTAGCGGGAGGGCCTCTGGAGCTGTTTTTT. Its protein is CASSRLAGGPLELFF.

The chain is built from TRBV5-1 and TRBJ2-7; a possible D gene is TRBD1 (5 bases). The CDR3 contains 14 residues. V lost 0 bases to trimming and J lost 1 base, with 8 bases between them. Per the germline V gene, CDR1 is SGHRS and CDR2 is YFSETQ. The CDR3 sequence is CASSLGQTSYEQYF. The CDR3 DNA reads TGCGCCAGCAGCTTGGGACAGACTTCCTACGAGCAGTACTTC.

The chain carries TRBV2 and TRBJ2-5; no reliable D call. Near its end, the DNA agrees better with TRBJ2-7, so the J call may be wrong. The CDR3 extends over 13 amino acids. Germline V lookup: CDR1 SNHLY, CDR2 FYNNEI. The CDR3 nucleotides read TGTGCCAGCAGTGAAGAAAGTCCTTACGAGCAGTACTTC. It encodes CASSEESPYEQYF.

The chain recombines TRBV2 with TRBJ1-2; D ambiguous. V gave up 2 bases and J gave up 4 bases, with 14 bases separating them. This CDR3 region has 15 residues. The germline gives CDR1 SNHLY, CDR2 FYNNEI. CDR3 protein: CASSERGSKGYGYTF. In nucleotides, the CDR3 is TGTGCCAGCAGTGAACGAGGGTCGAAGGGCTATGGCTACACCTTC.

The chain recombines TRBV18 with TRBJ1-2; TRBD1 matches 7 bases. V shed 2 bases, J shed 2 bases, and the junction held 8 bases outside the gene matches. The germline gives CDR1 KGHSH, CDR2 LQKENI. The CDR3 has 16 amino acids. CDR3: CASSPGTGTANYGYTF. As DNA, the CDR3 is TGTGCCAGCTCACCAGGAACCGGGACAGCCAACTATGGCTACACCTTC. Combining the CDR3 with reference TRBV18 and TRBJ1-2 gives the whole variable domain NAGVMQNPRHLVRRRGQEARLRCSPMKGHSHVYWYRQLPEEGLKFMVYLQKENIIDESGMPKERFSAEFPKEGPSILRIQQVVRGDSAAYFCASSPGTGTANYGYTFGSGTRLTVV.